One T cell receptor (beta chain) is described in this entry. Its antigen is not known. The sample comes from a study of OX40 agonist ivuxolimab in advanced cancers. The overall study: Eligibility admitted prior anti-PD-1, anti-PD-L1 or anti-CTLA-4 therapy; about 42% had some.

This CDR3 has 15 amino acids. Trimming shortened V by 7 bases and J by 2 bases, and 16 bases separated the two germline ends. The germline V gene has CDR1 MDHEN and CDR2 SYDVKM. TCRdb's table, derived via immunoSEQ multiplex PCR, lists solely in-frame clones and lacks some. The sample holds under 20,000 clones, under 90% seen once. Study-level points and caveats: At doses 0.1 to 3.0 mg/kg, CD4+ and CD8+ clones expanded.

Autoimmune disease history or systemic immunosuppression excluded patients. The TCR sequence derives from an adult with an advanced solid tumor such as melanoma, head and neck, liver or kidney cancer. The chain is built from TRBV28 and TRBJ2-3; D may be TRBD2 (6 bases). Source: CD4+ or CD8+ T cells sorted from blood, taken in a trial of the OX40 agonist ivuxolimab. CDR3 in DNA: TGTGCCAGCATCTCCCTCGGGACTGTCACAGATACGCAGTATTTT. Its translation is CASISLGTVTDTQYF.